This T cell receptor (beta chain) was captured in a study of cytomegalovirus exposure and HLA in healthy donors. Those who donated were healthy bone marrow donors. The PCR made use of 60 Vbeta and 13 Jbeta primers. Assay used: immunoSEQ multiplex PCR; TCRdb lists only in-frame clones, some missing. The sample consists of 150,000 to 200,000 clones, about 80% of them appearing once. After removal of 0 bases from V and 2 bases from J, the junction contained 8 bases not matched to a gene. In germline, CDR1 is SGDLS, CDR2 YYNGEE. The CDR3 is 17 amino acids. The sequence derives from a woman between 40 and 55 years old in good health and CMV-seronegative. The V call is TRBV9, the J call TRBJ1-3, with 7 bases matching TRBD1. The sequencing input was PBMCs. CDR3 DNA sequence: TGTGCCAGCAGCGTAGGATCCCTTCAGGGGGCTGGAAACACCATATATTTT. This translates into CASSVGSLQGAGNTIYF. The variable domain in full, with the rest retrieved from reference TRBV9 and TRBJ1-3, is DSGVTQTPKHLITATGQRVTLRCSPRSGDLSVYWYQQSLDQGLQFLIQYYNGEERAKGNILERFSAQQFPDLHSELNLSSLELGDSALYFCASSVGSLQGAGNTIYFGEGSWLTVV.